The 20 T cell receptor beta chains below come from one sample, sequenced in a study of T-cell memory formation after mild COVID-19. TCRdb independently ran MiXCR on the 5' RACE reads; one entry per CDR3 protein. Found here are tens of thousands of distinct CDR3 sequences, over 15% of them singletons; the top ten hold under 35%. Sequenced: PBMCs or a T cell subset sorted from them (not recorded which). These TCRs come from an adult woman who had mild COVID-19 (a few samples of this study predate the infection). Cell type and time point are not known.

In this sample, this clonotype turned up a few times. The chain joins TRBV19 to TRBJ2-7; 9 nucleotides match TRBD1. V lost 3 bases and J lost 1; bases outside the gene matches: 7. CDR1 is LNHDA and CDR2 is SQIVND in the germline V gene (reference sequence). CDR3 length: 16 residues. The CDR3 sequence is CASSMVDRGWSYEQYF. The CDR3 nucleotides are TGTGCCAGTAGTATGGTGGACAGGGGCTGGTCCTACGAGCAGTACTTC. The full variable domain, with the rest looked up from reference TRBV19 and TRBJ2-7, is DGGITQSPKYLFRKEGQNVTLSCEQNLNHDAMYWYRQDPGQGLRLIYYSQIVNDFQKGDIAEGYSVSREKKESFPLTVTSAQKNPTAFYLCASSMVDRGWSYEQYFGPGTRLTVT.

There are many counts of this clonotype. One end of the junction is discordant with germline, which a read error may explain. V gene TRBV27 combines with J gene TRBJ2-7; 8 bases agree with TRBD1. The germline V gene encodes CDR1 MNHEY and CDR2 SMNVEV (reference sequence). The CDR3 contains 14 residues. CDR3 loop: CASSVSGGGYEQYF. In DNA, the CDR3 is TGTGCCAGCAGTGTATCAGGGGGCGGCTACGAGCAGTACTTC.

The chain links TRBV20-1 to TRBJ2-7; D not certain. The CDR3 has 14 amino acids. Trimming removed 3 bases from V and 1 base from J, with 13 bases in between. CDR1 and CDR2 (germline): DFQATT, SNEGSKA (reference sequence). The CDR3 DNA is TGCAGTGCTAGCTTTCCCCCCGATTCCTACGAGCAGTACTTC. Its translation is CSASFPPDSYEQYF.

The genes are TRBV12-3 or TRBV12-4 and TRBJ2-5; D might be TRBD2 (5 bases). The CDR3 runs to 14 residues. The V gene lost 7 bases and the J gene lost 5 bases, with 17 bases spanning the gap. The CDR3 DNA is TGTGCCAGCACCCCCACGGGGTACGGGGAGACCCAGTACTTC. Translating gives CASTPTGYGETQYF.

This clonotype came up a few times. V is TRBV6-5 and J is TRBJ2-2; weak D call: TRBD1 (7 bases). Deletions cut 6 bases from V and 4 bases from J, with 18 bases between. This CDR3 has 16 residues. The germline CDR1 and CDR2 sequences are MNHEY and SVGAGI. CDR3 bases: TGTGCCAGCAGCGAGGGGGCGGGATTGCCCACCGGGGAGCTGTTTTTT. Residues: CASSEGAGLPTGELFF.

This clonotype was seen a handful of times. This sequence joins TRBV4-1 and TRBJ1-1; D is ambiguous. CDR1 and CDR2 from the germline V gene are MGHRA and YSYEKL. The CDR3 has 13 residues. V gave up 3 bases and J gave up 4 bases, with 9 bases separating them. The CDR3 here is CASSHVDFTEAFF. The CDR3 coding sequence is TGCGCCAGCAGCCATGTAGATTTCACTGAAGCTTTCTTT.

The V gene is TRBV29-1, the J gene TRBJ1-3; 9 bases match TRBD1. With 6 bases clipped from V and 4 bases from J, the junction kept 7 bases outside the gene matches. Germline V CDR1 and CDR2: SQVTM, ANQGSEA. This CDR3 region has 14 residues. CDR3 nucleotides: TGCAGCGTCGAGGGACAGGGCGAAGGAAACACCATATATTTT. Translating it yields CSVEGQGEGNTIYF.

The chain's CDR3 is CASSLDWGSTDTQYF. The CDR3 DNA reads as TGTGCCAGCAGTCTCGACTGGGGGAGCACAGATACGCAGTATTTT. The chain uses TRBV12-3 or TRBV12-4 and TRBJ2-3; the D call may be TRBD1 or TRBD2 (5 bases each). There are 15 residues in the CDR3. V shed 5 bases and J shed 0 bases, with 12 bases lying between them.

This chain joins TRBV27 and TRBJ2-1; D may be TRBD1 (6 bases). CDR3 length: 15 amino acids. Trimming took 3 bases from V and 9 from J, leaving 18 bases between them. Germline values: CDR1 MNHEY, CDR2 SMNVEV (reference sequence). As DNA, the CDR3 is TGTGCCAGCAGTTTGACAGCGTCCTTAGGGGGTGAGCAGTTCTTC. Its translation is CASSLTASLGGEQFF.

This clonotype showed up many times. V usage is TRBV27 and J usage is TRBJ2-7; possibly TRBD2 for D (5 bases). The germline V gene encodes CDR1 MNHEY and CDR2 SMNVEV (reference sequence). The CDR3 sequence is 13 residues long. Trimming shortened V by 5 bases and J by 3 bases, and 11 bases separated the two germline ends. The CDR3 coding sequence is TGTGCCAGCAGTCTTTCCGGGAACTACGAGCAGTACTTC. It is translated as CASSLSGNYEQYF.

This clonotype occurred a few times. The rearrangement links TRBV4-1 to TRBJ2-7; 8 bases match TRBD1. The V and J ends lost 4 bases and 5 bases, in that order; junction bases with no gene match: 13. CDR1 is MGHRA, CDR2 YSYEKL, per germline. CDR3 length: 16 amino acids. CDR3 protein: CASSLRAGTGSHEQYF. The CDR3, as DNA: TGCGCCAGCAGCCTAAGGGCCGGGACAGGAAGCCACGAGCAGTACTTC.

The J gene is TRBJ2-5, the V gene TRBV6-6; possibly TRBD2 for D (7 bases). Germline values: CDR1 MNHNY, CDR2 SVGAGI (reference sequence). The germline V and J ends were trimmed by 1 base and 5 bases, with 17 bases remaining between them. This CDR3 is 16 amino acids long. CDR3 sequence reads: CASSYWIGGGLETQYF. CDR3 in DNA: TGTGCCAGCAGTTACTGGATAGGGGGGGGCCTTGAGACCCAGTACTTC.

This clonotype has just a few counts. The chain is built from TRBV5-1 and TRBJ1-1; 10 nucleotides match TRBD1. V shed 3 bases and J 1 base; nucleotides not matched to a gene: 9. This CDR3 comprises 17 residues. CDR1 and CDR2 from the germline V gene are SGHRS and YFSETQ. The CDR3, as DNA: TGCGCCAGCAGCTCGGGGACAGGGGATTTCCGGAACACTGAAGCTTTCTTT. The encoded protein is CASSSGTGDFRNTEAFF. Combining the CDR3 with reference TRBV5-1 and TRBJ1-1 gives the whole variable domain KAGVTQTPRYLIKTRGQQVTLSCSPISGHRSVSWYQQTPGQGLQFLFEYFSETQRNKGNFPGRFSGRQFSNSRSEMNVSTLELGDSALYLCASSSGTGDFRNTEAFFGQGTRLTVV.

This chain joins TRBV7-9 and TRBJ2-2, with 11 positions matching TRBD1. The CDR3 length is 17 residues. The ends lost 2 bases at V and 0 bases at J; junction bases unmatched: 2. Germline V lookup: CDR1 SEHNR, CDR2 FQNEAQ (reference sequence). As DNA, the CDR3 is TGTGCCAGCAGCTTATGGGACAGGGGGGCGAACACCGGGGAGCTGTTTTTT. Encoded protein: CASSLWDRGANTGELFF.

The chain combines TRBV9 with TRBJ2-5, with TRBD1 matching 9 bases. Germline V lookup: CDR1 SGDLS, CDR2 YYNGEE. The CDR3 is 18 amino acids. Trimming took 3 bases from V and 2 from J; bases not matched to a gene: 14. In DNA, the CDR3 is TGTGCCAGCAGCGCTGGACAGTGGACCGGGACAGGGCAAGAGACCCAGTACTTC. This encodes CASSAGQWTGTGQETQYF.

This clonotype was observed a few times. The V call is TRBV15, the J call TRBJ2-2; no reliable D call. Trimming took off 7 bases at V and 1 base at J, with 4 bases between the two ends. Germline-derived CDR1 and CDR2 are LNHNV and YYDKDF (reference sequence). This CDR3 has 12 residues. The CDR3: CATNKNTGELFF. DNA of the CDR3: TGTGCCACCAACAAGAACACCGGGGAGCTGTTTTTT.

Sample share makes this clonotype medium-sized. This chain links TRBV7-8 with TRBJ2-7, with 7 nucleotides matching TRBD2. CDR1 SGHVS and CDR2 FQNEAQ come from the germline V gene. The CDR3 loop spans 14 amino acids. V lost 7 bases, J lost 2 bases, and 8 bases stayed unmatched. CDR3 nucleotide sequence: TGTGCCAGCACAAGCGGGCGGGAGCCCTACGAGCAGTACTTC. Protein: CASTSGREPYEQYF.

The chain carries TRBV12-3 or TRBV12-4 and TRBJ2-7, with D hard to call. This CDR3 spans 11 amino acids. The V end lost 4 bases, the J end lost 6 bases, and 7 bases lay between the germline ends. CDR3 bases: TGTGCCAGCAGTTGGGGTAGCGAGCAGTACTTC. It specifies CASSWGSEQYF.

The chain links TRBV9 to TRBJ1-6, with D perhaps TRBD1 (5 bases). This CDR3 contains 18 residues. CDR1 SGDLS and CDR2 YYNGEE come from the germline V gene. V gave up 0 bases and J gave up 3 bases, with 16 bases separating them. CDR3 nucleotides: TGTGCCAGCAGCGTAGAGCCCGGGGACGGCAGCTATAATTCACCCCTCCACTTT. This codes for CASSVEPGDGSYNSPLHF. Looking up the rest from reference TRBV9 and TRBJ1-6 gives the full variable domain: DSGVTQTPKHLITATGQRVTLRCSPRSGDLSVYWYQQSLDQGLQFLIQYYNGEERAKGNILERFSAQQFPDLHSELNLSSLELGDSALYFCASSVEPGDGSYNSPLHFGNGTRLTVT.

The chain links TRBV29-1 to TRBJ2-1; 9 positions agree with TRBD2. The CDR3 has 13 amino acids. V lost 2 bases to trimming and J lost 11 bases; unmatched junction nucleotides: 7. Germline V gene lookup returns CDR1 SQVTM and CDR2 ANQGSEA. CDR3: CSVEKGSGRKQFF. In DNA form, the CDR3 reads TGCAGCGTTGAAAAAGGCAGCGGGAGGAAGCAGTTCTTC.